These T cell receptor beta chains were read from a single sample in a study of T cell responses to AZD1222 COVID-19 vaccine. Measured with immunoSEQ multiplex PCR; TCRdb has only the in-frame clones, and not every one. The sample includes 150,000 or so clones, about 92% seen only once; the top ten take 2.3%. The source material was peripheral blood, sampled on day 0 of AZD1222 vaccination. These receptor sequences come from an adult in good health. Each CDR3 is given with its conserved first and last residue. A D gene is named only where the DNA matches it firmly. The size of a clone is reported for some rows only, either as once, few or many, or as a class for expanded clones.

clone_size d_call j_call v_call cdr3_aa cdr3_nt
NA NA TRBJ1-2 TRBV19 CASSMSQSTNYGYTF TGTGCCAGTAGTATGAGTCAGTCTACTAACTATGGCTACACCTTC
NA NA TRBJ2-3 TRBV5-4 CASSLEARGTDTQYF TGTGCCAGCAGCTTGGAGGCGCGGGGCACAGATACGCAGTATTTT
NA NA TRBJ1-3 TRBV19 CASSIMRFSGNTIYF TGTGCCAGTAGTATAATGCGGTTCTCTGGAAACACCATATATTTT
NA NA TRBJ1-6 TRBV5-4 CASSLAGAGNSPLHF TGTGCCAGCAGCTTGGCCGGGGCAGGAAATTCACCCCTCCACTTT
NA NA TRBJ2-2 TRBV23-1 CASSQFAATAGRGGELFF TGCGCCAGCAGTCAATTTGCTGCAACTGCGGGGCGAGGCGGGGAGCTGTTTTTT
once NA TRBJ1-4 TRBV4-3 CASSQLTANEKLFF TGCGCCAGCAGCCAGCTGACAGCTAATGAAAAACTGTTTTTT
NA NA TRBJ2-7 TRBV3-1/TRBV3-2 CASSQFGYEQYF TGTGCCAGCAGCCAATTCGGCTACGAGCAGTACTTC
NA NA TRBJ1-6 TRBV28 CASGQTQSPLHF TGTGCCAGCGGACAGACGCAGTCACCCCTCCACTTT
NA NA TRBJ1-3 TRBV9 CASTLGGSSGNTIYF TGTGCCAGCACCCTTGGAGGGAGCTCTGGAAACACCATATATTTT
NA NA TRBJ1-6 TRBV7-6 CASSVDRRSNSPLHF TGTGCCAGCAGCGTCGACAGGAGGTCTAATTCACCCCTCCACTTT
few TRBD2 TRBJ2-5 TRBV5-1 CASSGASGQETQYF TGCGCCAGCAGTGGTGCTAGCGGACAAGAGACCCAGTACTTC
NA TRBD2 TRBJ2-7 TRBV7-8 CASSSQRSGRAEQYF TGTGCCAGCAGCTCCCAGCGTAGCGGGAGGGCCGAGCAGTACTTC
NA NA TRBJ1-1 TRBV10-2 CASSTENTEAFF TGCGCCAGCTCGACAGAGAACACTGAAGCTTTCTTT
NA NA TRBJ1-2 TRBV28 CAGTGAPNYGYTF TGTGCCGGGACCGGGGCGCCTAACTATGGCTACACCTTC
NA TRBD2 TRBJ2-2 TRBV7-6 CASSYGLAGNTGELFF TGTGCCAGCAGCTATGGACTAGCGGGGAACACCGGGGAGCTGTTTTTT
NA NA TRBJ2-7 TRBV28 CASRGVSGKSYEQYF TGTGCCAGCAGGGGGGTGAGCGGAAAGTCCTACGAGCAGTACTTC
NA NA TRBJ2-1 TRBV7-7 CASSLAPGNEQFF TGTGCCAGCAGCTTAGCCCCGGGGAATGAGCAGTTCTTC